The present entry profiles one TCR beta chain with its context. What it recognizes is unknown. V was clipped by 6 bases and J by 0 bases, with 8 bases between them. CDR3 length equals 13 residues. CDR1 is ENHRY and CDR2 is SYGVKD in the germline V gene. This record belongs to a study of cytomegalovirus exposure and HLA in healthy donors. Points from the study as a whole: A few CMV-associated chains were confirmed in vitro to be specific for CMV antigens. In an earlier analysis, productive rearrangement rates for most beta V segments clustered near 87% or 30%. There were some V segments, including TRBV6-2 and TRBV6-3, excluded as indistinguishable.

Both 60 Vbeta primers and 13 Jbeta primers went into the PCR. Profiled with immunoSEQ multiplex PCR; TCRdb holds only in-frame clones, not every one. The repertoire holds 170,000 or so clones, with approximately 88% as singletons. The sequenced material came from PBMCs. The receptor's source is a boy between 2 and 10 years old in good health and CMV-seronegative. The chain combines TRBV10-3 with TRBJ1-1; no reliable D call. CDR3 residues: CAIRQDMNTEAFF. The CDR3 DNA is TGTGCCATCAGGCAGGATATGAACACTGAAGCTTTCTTT.